This T cell receptor (beta chain) appears in the sequencing data of a study of blood T cell repertoires in COVID-19. CDR1 is SGDLS and CDR2 is YYNGEE in the germline V gene. V shed 0 bases and J 3 bases; nucleotides not matched to a gene: 2. This CDR3 is 15 amino acids long. Sequencing used immunoSEQ multiplex PCR; TCRdb keeps in-frame clones, though not all of them. This sample carries about 200,000 clones, about 85% of them seen once, and the ten largest clones take less than 0.75%. Specimen: peripheral blood. The chain recombines TRBV9 with TRBJ2-2; 7 bases line up with TRBD1. The receptor was isolated from a man aged 40-50 years with acute or convalescent COVID-19. CDR3 bases: TGTGCCAGCAGCGTAGAAGGGGGCTACACCGGGGAGCTGTTTTTT. It codes for CASSVEGGYTGELFF.